This T cell receptor beta chain was identified in a study of blood T cell repertoires in COVID-19. Authors' processing steps: For nucleated cells, counts were estimated from reference gene primer amplification. Method: immunoSEQ multiplex PCR; TCRdb's copy keeps in-frame clones and lacks some. V and J calls plus clone size are reproduced from that table; the DNA served to infer D and trimming. The sample comprises about 210,000 clones, over 70% of which are singletons, and approximately 6.6% rests with the top ten. Germline CDR1 is SGDLS and CDR2 is YYNGEE. With V trimmed by 0 bases and J by 5 bases, 4 bases remained unmatched. There are 15 residues in the CDR3.

The TCR sequence derives from a woman in her seventies with acute or convalescent COVID-19. The sequenced sample was peripheral blood. The chain is built from TRBV9 and TRBJ2-5; 10 positions agree with TRBD2. CDR3 residues: CASSVAGAGGETQYF. The CDR3 bases are TGTGCCAGCAGCGTAGCTGGAGCGGGGGGGGAGACCCAGTACTTC.